This note documents a single T cell receptor (beta chain) sequence. Here immunoSEQ multiplex PCR was the method, and the copy in TCRdb shows in-frame clones only, minus some. The table records 42,000 or so clones, approximately 71% of them present only once. This entry comes from a study of cytotoxic CD8 clonotypes in ibrutinib-treated CLL. This TCR was recovered from a human donor with chronic lymphocytic leukemia. Here the sequenced sample was PBMCs, taken at disease progression, from a patient treated with ibrutinib.

The CDR3 DNA sequence: TGTGCCAGCAGCTTAGGGGCGACTACCTACGAGCAGTACTTC. Encoded protein: CASSLGATTYEQYF. This chain joins TRBV7-8 and TRBJ2-7, with D possibly matching TRBD2 (5 bases). This CDR3 has 14 residues. V dropped 1 base and J dropped 2 bases, with 9 bases sitting between them. Germline V gene sequence: CDR1 SGHVS, CDR2 FQNEAQ.